This TCR beta chain was obtained from a study of T cells in Graves' hyperthyroidism and ophthalmopathy. What was amplified from RNA transcripts were TCR beta CDR3 regions. The HTBI primer set was used in a first-round RT-PCR of the TCR CDR3. TCRdb re-derived calls from the multiplex PCR reads in MiXCR, one entry per CDR3 protein. The sample lists about 300,000 distinct CDR3 sequences, 20% to 25% occurring once. Out of over 9 ml of fresh peripheral blood came the PBMCs. This clonotype occurred many times. What it binds is not known. J was trimmed by 3 bases and V by 3 bases; bases with no gene match: 11. The CDR3 has 18 amino acids. The germline V gene has CDR1 MNHEY and CDR2 SVGAGI. Findings and caveats of the study: In the blood, most expanded thyroid clonotypes above 0.001 appeared as well.

This sequence joins TRBV6-5 and TRBJ2-4, with 10 bases identical to TRBD1. The source is a man between 40 and 49 years old with Graves' hyperthyroidism that later progressed to Graves' ophthalmopathy. Sequences were obtained from blood. CDR3 sequence: CASSYSGQGMVGKNIQYF. CDR3 DNA sequence: TGTGCCAGCAGTTATTCGGGACAGGGGATGGTCGGCAAAAACATTCAGTACTTC.